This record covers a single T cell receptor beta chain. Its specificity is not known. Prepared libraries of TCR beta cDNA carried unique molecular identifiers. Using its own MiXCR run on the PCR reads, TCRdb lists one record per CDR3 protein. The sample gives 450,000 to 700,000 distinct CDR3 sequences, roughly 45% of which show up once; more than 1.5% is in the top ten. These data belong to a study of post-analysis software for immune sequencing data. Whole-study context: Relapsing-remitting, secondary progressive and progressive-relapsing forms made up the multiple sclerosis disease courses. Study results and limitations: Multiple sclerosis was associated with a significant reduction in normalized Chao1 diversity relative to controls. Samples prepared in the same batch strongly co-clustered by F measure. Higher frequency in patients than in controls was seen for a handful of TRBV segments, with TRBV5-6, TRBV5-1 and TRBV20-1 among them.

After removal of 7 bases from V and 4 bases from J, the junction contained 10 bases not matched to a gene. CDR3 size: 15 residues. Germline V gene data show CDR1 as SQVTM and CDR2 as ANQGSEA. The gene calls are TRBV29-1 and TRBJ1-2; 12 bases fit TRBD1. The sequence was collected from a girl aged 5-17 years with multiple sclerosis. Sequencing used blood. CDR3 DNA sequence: TGCAGCGCCGGGACAGGGGGCGTTCTAGGCTATGGCTACACCTTC. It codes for CSAGTGGVLGYGYTF.